The rows below give T cell receptor beta chains drawn from one sample of a study of identical twins. TCRdb fed the 5' RACE reads into MiXCR, producing one record per CDR3 protein. The sample lists fewer than 350,000 distinct CDR3 sequences, under 9.5% occurring once. The same sample was also used in a study of yellow fever vaccine responses in identical twins.

The source material was memory (CD45RO+) T cells sorted from blood. The receptors originated from a woman younger than 30 in good health. Each CDR3 is given with its conserved first and last residue. A D gene is named only where the DNA matches it firmly. The listing skips clone size in some rows; elsewhere it reads once, few, many or a size class.

CDR3 protein	CDR3 DNA	clone size	V gene	J gene	D gene
CASSQGGTLGNTIYF	TGCGCCAGCAGCCAAGGTGGGACACTTGGAAACACCATATATTTT	few	TRBV4-1	TRBJ1-3	NA
CASTRGGTGGDTEAFF	TGTGCCAGCACCAGGGGTGGGACAGGGGGTGACACTGAAGCTTTCTTT	many	TRBV7-2	TRBJ1-1	TRBD1
CASSPLTSGSSSYEQYF	TGTGCCAGCAGTCCCTTGACTAGCGGGAGCTCCTCCTACGAGCAGTACTTC	few	TRBV28	TRBJ2-7	TRBD2
CATSDLRTGDTGELFF	TGTGCCACCAGTGATTTGAGGACAGGGGACACCGGGGAGCTGTTTTTT	many	TRBV24-1	TRBJ2-2	TRBD1
CASSLKTDSNEKLFF	TGTGCCAGCAGTTTAAAGACGGATTCTAATGAAAAACTGTTTTTT	few	TRBV12-3/TRBV12-4	TRBJ1-4	NA
CASSIGAGGGTEAFF	TGTGCCAGCAGTATAGGGGCGGGGGGTGGCACTGAAGCTTTCTTT	many	TRBV12-3/TRBV12-4	TRBJ1-1	NA
CASSGRAVDTQYF	TGTGCCAGTAGCGGGAGGGCAGTAGATACGCAGTATTTT	NA	TRBV19	TRBJ2-3	TRBD2
CASSSGGGNTEAFF	TGTGCCAGCAGTTCAGGGGGGGGGAACACTGAAGCTTTCTTT	many	TRBV12-3/TRBV12-4	TRBJ1-1	TRBD1
CAISESDGTGNTEAFF	TGTGCCATCAGTGAGTCGGACGGGACAGGTAACACTGAAGCTTTCTTT	NA	TRBV10-3	TRBJ1-1	TRBD1
CASSLGNDEQFF	TGTGCCAGCAGCTTAGGGAACGATGAGCAGTTCTTC	few	TRBV11-3	TRBJ2-1	NA
CASSHTGDQGSPLHF	TGTGCCAGCAGCCACACGGGGGACCAGGGTTCACCCCTCCACTTT	few	TRBV6-1	TRBJ1-6	NA
CASMRDRDNEQFF	TGTGCCAGCATGCGGGACAGGGACAATGAGCAGTTCTTC	few	TRBV2	TRBJ2-1	TRBD1
CASSTGAKNIQYF	TGTGCCAGCAGCACAGGAGCCAAAAACATTCAGTACTTC	NA	TRBV11-3	TRBJ2-4	NA
CASSVGQRWNTGELFF	TGTGCCAGCAGTGTCGGCCAAAGGTGGAACACCGGGGAGCTGTTTTTT	few	TRBV12-3/TRBV12-4	TRBJ2-2	NA
CASSFDPNQPQHF	TGTGCCAGCAGCTTCGACCCTAATCAGCCCCAGCATTTT	many	TRBV5-5	TRBJ1-5	NA
CSAREGGASGNTIYF	TGCAGTGCCAGGGAGGGGGGCGCCTCTGGAAACACCATATATTTT	many	TRBV20-1	TRBJ1-3	NA
CSPWVCEQYF	TGCAGCCCCTGGGTGTGCGAGCAGTACTTC	many	TRBV29-1	TRBJ2-7	NA
CASIGDFWSYEQYF	TGTGCCAGCATTGGGGATTTTTGGTCCTACGAGCAGTACTTC	many	TRBV2	TRBJ2-7	NA
CASRTSGTTYNEQFF	TGTGCCAGCAGGACTAGCGGGACAACCTACAATGAGCAGTTCTTC	few	TRBV2	TRBJ2-1	TRBD2
CASSLLTGTDTQYF	TGTGCCAGCAGCTTGCTGACAGGGACAGATACGCAGTATTTT	NA	TRBV5-5	TRBJ2-3	TRBD1
CASSQDTPGGPQETQYF	TGCGCCAGCAGCCAAGATACGCCGGGGGGCCCCCAAGAGACCCAGTACTTC	NA	TRBV4-1	TRBJ2-5	NA
CASSLRATGELFF	TGTGCCAGCAGTTTAAGGGCCACCGGGGAGCTGTTTTTT	many	TRBV12-3/TRBV12-4	TRBJ2-2	NA
CASGVQIMNTEAFF	TGTGCTAGTGGAGTACAGATCATGAACACTGAAGCTTTCTTT	few	TRBV12-5	TRBJ1-1	NA
CASSESGRAVGELFF	TGTGCCAGCAGCGAAAGCGGGAGGGCTGTTGGGGAGCTGTTTTTT	few	TRBV28	TRBJ2-2	TRBD2
CASSKVGRGHQETQYF	TGTGCCAGCAGCAAAGTGGGCAGGGGCCACCAAGAGACCCAGTACTTC	few	TRBV21-1	TRBJ2-5	NA
CASSLFFGNTGELFF	TGTGCCAGCAGTTTATTTTTCGGGAACACCGGGGAGCTGTTTTTT	few	TRBV12-3/TRBV12-4	TRBJ2-2	NA
CASSTSGGSNQPQHF	TGTGCCAGCAGCACCTCTGGGGGAAGCAATCAGCCCCAGCATTTT	NA	TRBV3-1	TRBJ1-5	NA
CASNPGSGLSSYNSPLHF	TGTGCCAGCAACCCGGGGTCAGGGTTGAGCTCCTATAATTCACCCCTCCACTTT	NA	TRBV28	TRBJ1-6	NA
CASSQVGGGNEQFF	TGTGCCAGCAGCCAAGTTGGAGGGGGAAATGAGCAGTTCTTC	few	TRBV14	TRBJ2-1	NA
CASSPVRGRGDTQYF	TGTGCCAGCAGCCCAGTCCGGGGACGGGGAGATACGCAGTATTTT	NA	TRBV14	TRBJ2-3	NA
CATRDTMNTEAFF	TGTGCCACCCGGGACACCATGAACACTGAAGCTTTCTTT	few	TRBV6-6	TRBJ1-1	NA
CASTGRIRGTDTQYF	TGTGCCAGCACAGGCCGTATAAGGGGGACAGATACGCAGTATTTT	NA	TRBV28	TRBJ2-3	NA
CASSFGGAQETQYF	TGCGCCAGCAGTTTTGGGGGGGCCCAAGAGACCCAGTACTTC	few	TRBV10-2	TRBJ2-5	NA
CASSYGQGAGNEQFF	TGTGCCAGCAGCTACGGACAAGGGGCTGGTAATGAGCAGTTCTTC	NA	TRBV7-9	TRBJ2-1	NA
CASSLGGNEQSF	TGTGCCAGCAGCCTAGGGGGCAATGAGCAGTCCTTC	NA	TRBV7-3	TRBJ2-1	TRBD1
CAISEPGTANTEAFF	TGTGCCATCAGTGAGCCTGGGACAGCTAACACTGAAGCTTTCTTT	many	TRBV10-3	TRBJ1-1	TRBD1
CASSFEETQYF	TGTGCCAGCAGCTTCGAGGAGACCCAGTACTTC	many	TRBV13	TRBJ2-5	NA